Detailed here is one T cell receptor (beta chain). Its matching antigen is unknown. The CDR3 has 14 amino acids. V was shortened by 0 bases and J by 2 bases, with 10 bases between the two germline ends. Germline V CDR1 and CDR2: DFQATT, SNEGSKA (reference sequence). Preparation of the TCRbeta library involved a method that used unique molecular identifiers. TCRdb re-analysed the PCR reads in MiXCR, keeping a single row per CDR3 protein. The data show around 450,000 distinct CDR3 sequences, 43% seen once. This specimen comes from a study of T-cell reconstitution after alpha-beta-depleted transplantation in children. The study's findings and limits: In patients about two months after transplant, alpha-beta T cells reportedly arose from several hundred expanded graft clones. Surviving recipient cells, namely T cells and thymic progenitors, were the source of high day-60 TCRbeta diversity in some patients. The main origin of T-cell counts and diversity one year after transplant was newly produced T cells.

The sequences come from PBMCs, collected before TCRalphabeta/CD19-depleted stem cell transplant. This chain joins TRBV20-1 and TRBJ1-2, with D possibly being TRBD1 (6 bases). The sequence derives from a girl aged 2-10 years with aplastic anemia, due to receive a stem cell transplant. CDR3: CSARDRQVNYGYTF. DNA for the CDR3: TGCAGTGCTAGAGATCGACAGGTCAACTATGGCTACACCTTC.